Below, 10 T cell receptor beta chains from the same sample are listed, as sequenced in a study of blood T cell repertoires in COVID-19. The data were produced by immunoSEQ multiplex PCR, yet TCRdb's version contains in-frame clones alone and is incomplete. The sample holds about 160,000 clones, around 84% seen once. The sequenced sample was peripheral blood. These receptors all come from a man aged 40-55 years with acute or convalescent COVID-19.

The CDR3 nucleotides read TGTGCCTGGAGTAGGGACCAGGGGAGCTCACCCCTCCACTTT. Protein: CAWSRDQGSSPLHF. The V and J genes are TRBV30 and TRBJ1-6; perhaps TRBD1 as D (6 bases). From germline, CDR1 is GTSNPN and CDR2 SVGIG (reference sequence). This CDR3 is built from 14 residues. Trimming stripped 2 bases from V and 10 bases from J, with 15 bases between.

The chain couples TRBV12-3 or TRBV12-4 to TRBJ2-1, with unresolved D. CDR3 length: 12 amino acids. V was cut by 5 bases and J by 2 bases, with 4 bases left in between. This CDR3 is CASSQTYNEQFF. The CDR3 bases are TGTGCCAGCAGTCAGACCTACAATGAGCAGTTCTTC.

The CDR3 bases are TGCGCCAGCAGCCAATGGCAGAATGAAAAACTGTTTTTT. This translates into CASSQWQNEKLFF. The J gene is TRBJ1-4, the V gene TRBV4-1; D is unclear. The CDR3 is 13 residues long. Germline V CDR1 and CDR2: MGHRA, YSYEKL. The V gene lost 2 bases and the J gene lost 5 bases, with 6 bases spanning the gap.

The J gene is TRBJ2-3, the V gene TRBV10-3; 12 positions agree with TRBD1. Germline V lookup: CDR1 ENHRY, CDR2 SYGVKD. V trimming: 3 bases; J trimming: 2 bases; junction bases outside the gene matches: 6. The CDR3 totals 17 residues. The DNA for the CDR3 is TGTGCCATCAGTGAAAGGGACAGGGGGCTTGTCACAGATACGCAGTATTTT. Translating it yields CAISERDRGLVTDTQYF.

This chain connects TRBV7-2 to TRBJ1-6; possibly TRBD1 for D (6 bases). With 2 bases removed from V and 0 bases from J, the gap between germline ends came to 8 bases. The CDR3 consists of 16 residues. Germline V gives CDR1 SGHTA, CDR2 FQGNSA. The CDR3 here is CASSLRQASYNSPLHF. CDR3 in DNA: TGTGCCAGCAGCTTAAGACAGGCCTCCTATAATTCACCCCTCCACTTT.

This chain joins TRBV10-3 and TRBJ2-7; a weak D match, TRBD2 (6 bases). The CDR3 has 15 amino acids. V was clipped by 0 bases and J by 3 bases, with 12 bases between them. Germline CDR1 and CDR2: ENHRY and SYGVKD. The CDR3 sequence is CAISESRQGLYEQYF. The CDR3 DNA sequence: TGTGCCATCAGTGAGTCAAGGCAGGGACTCTACGAGCAGTACTTC.

CDR3 sequence (DNA): TGTGCCAGCAGCCCCCGGGACAAAAACACTGAAGCTTTCTTT. Protein product: CASSPRDKNTEAFF. J is TRBJ1-1 and V is TRBV3-1 (or the pseudogene TRBV3-2), with D possibly matching TRBD1 (6 bases). The CDR3 loop spans 14 amino acids. Germline CDR1 LGHDT, CDR2 YNNKEL (reference sequence). V was clipped by 4 bases and J by 2 bases, with 11 bases between them.

This chain links TRBV19 with TRBJ1-2; TRBD1 might be the D (6 bases). CDR1 is LNHDA and CDR2 is SQIVND in the germline V gene (reference sequence). V lost 3 bases to trimming and J lost 6 bases, with 23 bases between them. The CDR3 extends over 17 amino acids. The CDR3 spells CASSITQGGGYVDGYTF. The CDR3 nucleotides read TGTGCCAGTAGTATCACCCAAGGGGGGGGATACGTGGATGGCTACACCTTC.

The chain couples TRBV7-7 to TRBJ2-5; 9 bases are a match to TRBD2. With 2 bases clipped from V and 5 bases from J, the junction kept 6 bases outside the gene matches. The CDR3 sequence is 15 residues long. Germline V lookup: CDR1 SSHAT, CDR2 FNYEAQ (reference sequence). The DNA of the CDR3 is TGTGCCAGCAGCTTAAGAGCGGGGGGCCTCGAGACCCAGTACTTC. It translates to CASSLRAGGLETQYF. Looking up the rest from reference TRBV7-7 and TRBJ2-5 gives the full variable domain: GAGVSQSPRYKVTKRGQDVTLRCDPISSHATLYWYQQALGQGPEFLTYFNYEAQPDKSGLPSDRFSAERPEGSISTLTIQRTEQRDSAMYRCASSLRAGGLETQYFGPGTRLLVL.

A note on this clone: Other DNA sequences in the sample encode the same CDR3. The rearrangement joins TRBV9 to TRBJ1-2; 8 positions match TRBD1. From germline, CDR1 is SGDLS and CDR2 YYNGEE. This CDR3 contains 13 residues. J lost 5 bases, V lost 4 bases, and 4 bases had no gene match. CDR3 in amino acids: CASSPDREYGYTF. The CDR3 DNA sequence: TGTGCCAGCAGCCCGGACAGGGAATATGGCTACACCTTC.